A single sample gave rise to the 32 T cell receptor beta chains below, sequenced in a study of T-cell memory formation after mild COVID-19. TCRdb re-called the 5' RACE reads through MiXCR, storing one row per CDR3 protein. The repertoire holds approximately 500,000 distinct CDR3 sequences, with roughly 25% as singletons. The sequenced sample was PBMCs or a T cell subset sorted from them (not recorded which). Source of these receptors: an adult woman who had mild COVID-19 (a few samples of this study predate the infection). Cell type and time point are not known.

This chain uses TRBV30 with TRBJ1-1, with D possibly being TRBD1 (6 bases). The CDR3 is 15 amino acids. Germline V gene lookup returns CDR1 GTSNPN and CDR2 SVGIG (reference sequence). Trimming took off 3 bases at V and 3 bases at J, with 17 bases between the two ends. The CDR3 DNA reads TGTGCCTGGAGAGGAAAAGGGGAGGGGGACACTGAAGCTTTCTTT. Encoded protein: CAWRGKGEGDTEAFF.

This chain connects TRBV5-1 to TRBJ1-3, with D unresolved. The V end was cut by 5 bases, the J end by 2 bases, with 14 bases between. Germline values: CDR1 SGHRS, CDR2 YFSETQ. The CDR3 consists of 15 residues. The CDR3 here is CASRLGPETGNTIYF. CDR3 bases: TGCGCCAGCAGACTGGGTCCAGAGACTGGAAACACCATATATTTT.

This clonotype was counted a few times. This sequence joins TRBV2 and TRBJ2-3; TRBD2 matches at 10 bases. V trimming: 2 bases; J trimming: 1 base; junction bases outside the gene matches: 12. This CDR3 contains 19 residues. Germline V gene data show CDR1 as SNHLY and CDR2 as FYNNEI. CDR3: CASSESFSGGASRTDTQYF. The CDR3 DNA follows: TGTGCCAGCAGTGAATCGTTCAGCGGGGGGGCGTCCCGCACAGATACGCAGTATTTT.

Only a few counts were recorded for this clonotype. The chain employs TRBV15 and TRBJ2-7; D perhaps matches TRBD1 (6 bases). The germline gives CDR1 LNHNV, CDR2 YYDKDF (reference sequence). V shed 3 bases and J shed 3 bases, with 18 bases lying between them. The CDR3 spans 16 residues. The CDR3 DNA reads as TGTGCCACCAGCAGGTCCCGAGGGAACAGGGTCTACGAGCAGTACTTC. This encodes CATSRSRGNRVYEQYF.

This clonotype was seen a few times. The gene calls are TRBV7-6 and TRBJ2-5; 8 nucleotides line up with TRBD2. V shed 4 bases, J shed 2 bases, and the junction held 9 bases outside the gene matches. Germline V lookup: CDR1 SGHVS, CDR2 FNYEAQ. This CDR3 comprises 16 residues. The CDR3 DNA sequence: TGTGCCAGCAGCTCCAACGGCGGGAGGTTACAAGAGACCCAGTACTTC. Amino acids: CASSSNGGRLQETQYF.

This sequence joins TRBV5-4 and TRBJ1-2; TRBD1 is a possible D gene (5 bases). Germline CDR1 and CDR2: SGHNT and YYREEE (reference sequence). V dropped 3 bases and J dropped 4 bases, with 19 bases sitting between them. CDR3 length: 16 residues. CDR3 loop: CASSSGTALFSYGYTF. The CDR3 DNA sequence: TGTGCCAGCAGCTCCGGGACCGCACTCTTCTCCTATGGCTACACCTTC. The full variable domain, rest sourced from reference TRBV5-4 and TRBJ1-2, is ETGVTQSPTHLIKTRGQQVTLRCSSQSGHNTVSWYQQALGQGPQFIFQYYREEENGRGNFPPRFSGLQFPNYSSELNVNALELDDSALYLCASSSGTALFSYGYTFGSGTRLTVV.

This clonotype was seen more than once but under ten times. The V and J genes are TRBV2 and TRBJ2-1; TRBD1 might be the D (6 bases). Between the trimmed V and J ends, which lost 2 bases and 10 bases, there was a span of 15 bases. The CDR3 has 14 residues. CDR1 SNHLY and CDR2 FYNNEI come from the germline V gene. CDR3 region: CASSELRTAREQFF. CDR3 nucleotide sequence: TGTGCCAGCAGTGAACTGAGGACAGCAAGGGAGCAGTTCTTC.

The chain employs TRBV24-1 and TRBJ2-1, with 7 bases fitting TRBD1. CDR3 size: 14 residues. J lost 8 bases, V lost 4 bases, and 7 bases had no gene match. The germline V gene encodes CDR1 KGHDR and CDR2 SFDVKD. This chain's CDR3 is CATSEAGGSDEQFF. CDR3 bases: TGTGCCACCAGTGAGGCAGGGGGAAGCGATGAGCAGTTCTTC.

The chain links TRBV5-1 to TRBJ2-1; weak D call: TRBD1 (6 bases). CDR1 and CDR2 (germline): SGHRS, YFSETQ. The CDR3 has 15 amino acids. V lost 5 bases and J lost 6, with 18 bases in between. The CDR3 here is CASSLDTGWRNEQFF. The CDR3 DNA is TGCGCCAGCAGTCTGGATACAGGGTGGCGCAATGAGCAGTTCTTC.

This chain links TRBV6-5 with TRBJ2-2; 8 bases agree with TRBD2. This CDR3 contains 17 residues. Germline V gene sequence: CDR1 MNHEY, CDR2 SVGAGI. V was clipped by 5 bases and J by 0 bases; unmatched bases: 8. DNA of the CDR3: TGTGCCAGCAGTGCCACCCTACTAGCGGCGAACACCGGGGAGCTGTTTTTT. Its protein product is CASSATLLAANTGELFF.

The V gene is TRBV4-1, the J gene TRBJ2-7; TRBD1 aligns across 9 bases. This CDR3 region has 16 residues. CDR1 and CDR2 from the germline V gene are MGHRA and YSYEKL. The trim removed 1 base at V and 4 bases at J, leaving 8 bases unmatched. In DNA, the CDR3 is TGCGCCAGCAGCCAAGGGACAAGGGACAGGGTTTACGAGCAGTACTTC. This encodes CASSQGTRDRVYEQYF.

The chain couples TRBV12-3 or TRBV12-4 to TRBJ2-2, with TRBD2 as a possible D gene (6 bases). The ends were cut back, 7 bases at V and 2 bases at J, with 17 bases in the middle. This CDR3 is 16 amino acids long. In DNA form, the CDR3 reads TGTGCCAGCACCGTTCCGGAGGGACCTAACACCGGGGAGCTGTTTTTT. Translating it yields CASTVPEGPNTGELFF.

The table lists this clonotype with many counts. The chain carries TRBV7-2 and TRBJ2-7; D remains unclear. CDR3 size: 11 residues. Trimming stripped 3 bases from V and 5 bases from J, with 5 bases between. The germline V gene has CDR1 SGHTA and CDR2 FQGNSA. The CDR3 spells CASSFNHEQYF. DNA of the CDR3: TGTGCCAGCAGCTTTAACCACGAGCAGTACTTC.

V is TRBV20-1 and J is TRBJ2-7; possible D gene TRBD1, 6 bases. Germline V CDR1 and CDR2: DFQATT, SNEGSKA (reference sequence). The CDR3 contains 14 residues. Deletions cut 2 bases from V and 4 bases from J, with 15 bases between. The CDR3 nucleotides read TGCAGTGCTAGACACCGGGACAAGATGTACGAGCAGTACTTC. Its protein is CSARHRDKMYEQYF.

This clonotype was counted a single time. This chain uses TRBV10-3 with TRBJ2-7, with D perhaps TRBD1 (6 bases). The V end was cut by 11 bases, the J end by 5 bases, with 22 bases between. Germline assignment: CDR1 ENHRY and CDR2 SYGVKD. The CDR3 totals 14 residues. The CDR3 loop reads CASNPIGQKDEQYF. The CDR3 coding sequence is TGTGCCTCCAACCCCATAGGACAGAAGGACGAGCAGTACTTC.

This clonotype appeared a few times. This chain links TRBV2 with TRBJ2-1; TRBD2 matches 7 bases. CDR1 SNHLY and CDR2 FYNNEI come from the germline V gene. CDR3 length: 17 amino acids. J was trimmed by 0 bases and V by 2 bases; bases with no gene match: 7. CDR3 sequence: CASSERGSSGSYNEQFF. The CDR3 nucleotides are TGTGCCAGCAGTGAAAGAGGGTCTAGCGGCTCCTACAATGAGCAGTTCTTC.

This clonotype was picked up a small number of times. DNA of the CDR3: TGCAGCGTTTCTGTAGATACGCAGTATTTT. The encoded protein is CSVSVDTQYF. The gene calls are TRBV29-1 and TRBJ2-3; no definite D call. CDR3 length equals 10 residues. Germline CDR1 SQVTM, CDR2 ANQGSEA. Between the trimmed V and J ends, which lost 5 bases and 5 bases, there was a span of 5 bases.

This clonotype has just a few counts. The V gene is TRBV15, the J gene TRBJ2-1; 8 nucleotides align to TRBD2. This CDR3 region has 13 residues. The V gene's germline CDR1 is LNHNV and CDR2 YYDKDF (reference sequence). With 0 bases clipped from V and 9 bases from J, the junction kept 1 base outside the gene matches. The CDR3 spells CATSRDRGGEQFF. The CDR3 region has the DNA TGTGCCACCAGCAGAGATCGGGGGGGTGAGCAGTTCTTC.

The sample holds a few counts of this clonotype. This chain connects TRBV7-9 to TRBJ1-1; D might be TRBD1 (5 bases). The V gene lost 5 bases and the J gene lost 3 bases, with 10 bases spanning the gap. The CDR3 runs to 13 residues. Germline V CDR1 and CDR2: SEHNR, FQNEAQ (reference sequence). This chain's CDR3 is CASSGGSYTEAFF. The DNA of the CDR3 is TGTGCCAGCAGCGGGGGAAGCTACACTGAAGCTTTCTTT.

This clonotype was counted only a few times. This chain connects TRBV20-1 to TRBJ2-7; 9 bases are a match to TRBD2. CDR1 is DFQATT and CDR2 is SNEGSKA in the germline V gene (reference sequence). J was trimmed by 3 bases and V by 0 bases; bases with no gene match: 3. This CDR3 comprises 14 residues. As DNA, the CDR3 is TGCAGTGCTAGAGACCTAGCGGGAAACTACGAGCAGTACTTC. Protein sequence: CSARDLAGNYEQYF.

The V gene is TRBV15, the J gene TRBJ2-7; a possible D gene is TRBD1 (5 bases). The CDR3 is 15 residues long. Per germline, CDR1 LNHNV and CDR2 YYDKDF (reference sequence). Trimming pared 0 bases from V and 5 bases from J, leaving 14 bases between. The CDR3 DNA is TGTGCCACCAGCAGAGATGTAGGCAGGGTTGACGAGCAGTACTTC. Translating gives CATSRDVGRVDEQYF.

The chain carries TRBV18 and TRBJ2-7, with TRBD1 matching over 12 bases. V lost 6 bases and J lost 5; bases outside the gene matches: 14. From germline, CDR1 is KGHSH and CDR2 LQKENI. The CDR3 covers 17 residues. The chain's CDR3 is CASSVGAGTGGFNEQYF. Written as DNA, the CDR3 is TGTGCCAGCTCTGTCGGGGCCGGGACAGGGGGCTTCAACGAGCAGTACTTC.

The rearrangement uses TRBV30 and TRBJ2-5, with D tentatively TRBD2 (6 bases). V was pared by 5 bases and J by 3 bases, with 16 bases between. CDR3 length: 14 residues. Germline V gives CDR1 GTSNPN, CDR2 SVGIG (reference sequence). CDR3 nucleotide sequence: TGTGCCTGGGAACCCGGGGGAAACAAAGAGACCCAGTACTTC. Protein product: CAWEPGGNKETQYF.

The CDR3 loop reads CASSLVHLGDEQFF. The CDR3 DNA is TGTGCCAGCAGCTTGGTCCACCTGGGCGATGAGCAGTTCTTC. The chain carries TRBV5-6 and TRBJ2-1, with D unclear. The V gene lost 0 bases and the J gene lost 8 bases, with 12 bases spanning the gap. CDR1 is SGHDT and CDR2 is YYEEEE in the germline V gene. The CDR3 has 14 amino acids.

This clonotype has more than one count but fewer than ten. CDR3 amino acids: CATSVRIAKNIQYF. The DNA for the CDR3 is TGTGCCACCAGTGTCCGGATAGCCAAAAACATTCAGTACTTC. The J gene is TRBJ2-4, the V gene TRBV24-1, with no clear D. V was pared by 5 bases and J by 0 bases, with 7 bases between. The CDR3 sequence is 14 residues long. The germline V gene has CDR1 KGHDR and CDR2 SFDVKD.

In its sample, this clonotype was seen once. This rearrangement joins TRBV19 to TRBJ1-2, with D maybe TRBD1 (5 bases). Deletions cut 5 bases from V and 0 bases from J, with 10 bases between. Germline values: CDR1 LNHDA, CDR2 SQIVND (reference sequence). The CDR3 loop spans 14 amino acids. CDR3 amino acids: CASSRQSSNYGYTF. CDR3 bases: TGTGCCAGTAGTCGACAGTCATCTAACTATGGCTACACCTTC.

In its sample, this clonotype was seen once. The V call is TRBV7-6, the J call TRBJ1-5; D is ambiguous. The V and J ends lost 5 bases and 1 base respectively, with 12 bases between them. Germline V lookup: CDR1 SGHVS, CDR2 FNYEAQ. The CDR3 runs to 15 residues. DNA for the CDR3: TGTGCCAGCAGCCCGAAATTGGGAAGCAATCAGCCCCAGCATTTT. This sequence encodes CASSPKLGSNQPQHF. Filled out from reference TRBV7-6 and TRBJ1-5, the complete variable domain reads GAGVSQSPRYKVTKRGQDVALRCDPISGHVSLYWYRQALGQGPEFLTYFNYEAQQDKSGLPNDRFSAERPEGSISTLTIQRTEQRDSAMYRCASSPKLGSNQPQHFGDGTRLSIL.

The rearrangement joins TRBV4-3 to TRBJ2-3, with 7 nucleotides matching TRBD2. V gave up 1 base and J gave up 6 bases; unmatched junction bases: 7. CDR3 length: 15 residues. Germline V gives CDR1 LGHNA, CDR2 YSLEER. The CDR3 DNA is TGCGCCAGCAGCCAAGGGGGAGGGACCTTCGATACGCAGTATTTT. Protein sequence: CASSQGGGTFDTQYF.

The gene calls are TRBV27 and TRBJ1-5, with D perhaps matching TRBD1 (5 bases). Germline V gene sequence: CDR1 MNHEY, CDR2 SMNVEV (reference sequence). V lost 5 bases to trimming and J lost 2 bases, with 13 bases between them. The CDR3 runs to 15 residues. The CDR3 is CASSPTGGGNQPQHF. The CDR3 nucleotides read TGTGCCAGCAGTCCCACTGGGGGAGGCAATCAGCCCCAGCATTTT.

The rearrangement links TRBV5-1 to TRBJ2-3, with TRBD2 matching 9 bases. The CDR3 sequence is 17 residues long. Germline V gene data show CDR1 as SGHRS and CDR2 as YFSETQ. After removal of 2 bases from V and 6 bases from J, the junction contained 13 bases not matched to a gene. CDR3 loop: CASSFLSGGGARDTQYF. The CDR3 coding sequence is TGCGCCAGCAGCTTCCTTTCCGGCGGGGGGGCAAGGGATACGCAGTATTTT. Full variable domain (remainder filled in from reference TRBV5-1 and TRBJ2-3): KAGVTQTPRYLIKTRGQQVTLSCSPISGHRSVSWYQQTPGQGLQFLFEYFSETQRNKGNFPGRFSGRQFSNSRSEMNVSTLELGDSALYLCASSFLSGGGARDTQYFGPGTRLTVL.

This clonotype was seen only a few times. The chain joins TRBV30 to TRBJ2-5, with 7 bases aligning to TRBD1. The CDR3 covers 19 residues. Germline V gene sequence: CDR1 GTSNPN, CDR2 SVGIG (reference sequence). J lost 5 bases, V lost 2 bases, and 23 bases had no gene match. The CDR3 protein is CAWSYRRGGAPSRWETQYF. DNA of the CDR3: TGTGCCTGGAGTTACCGCAGAGGGGGCGCACCCTCACGGTGGGAGACCCAGTACTTC.

CDR3 nucleotide sequence: TGCGCCAGCAGAAATGTCAACTACGAGCAGTACTTC. Its translation: CASRNVNYEQYF. The chain employs TRBV10-2 and TRBJ2-7; D unresolved. The CDR3 spans 12 residues. The V end was cut by 6 bases, the J end by 3 bases, with 9 bases between. Germline-derived CDR1 and CDR2 are WSHSY and SAAADI.